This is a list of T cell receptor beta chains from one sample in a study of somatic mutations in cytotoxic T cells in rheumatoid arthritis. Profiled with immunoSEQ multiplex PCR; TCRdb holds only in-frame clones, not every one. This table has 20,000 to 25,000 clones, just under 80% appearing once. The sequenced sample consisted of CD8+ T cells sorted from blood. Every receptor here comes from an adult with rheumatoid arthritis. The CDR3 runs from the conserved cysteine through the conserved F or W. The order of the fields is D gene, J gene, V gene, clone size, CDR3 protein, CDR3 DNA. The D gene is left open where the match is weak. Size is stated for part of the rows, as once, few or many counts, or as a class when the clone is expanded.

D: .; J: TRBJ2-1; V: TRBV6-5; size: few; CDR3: CASSPTRSGYNEQFF; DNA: TGTGCCAGCAGCCCTACTCGGTCGGGATACAATGAGCAGTTCTTC
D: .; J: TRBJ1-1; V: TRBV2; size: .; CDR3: CASSEAAAIGDTEAFF; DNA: TGTGCCAGCAGTGAAGCGGCGGCTATCGGGGACACTGAAGCTTTCTTT
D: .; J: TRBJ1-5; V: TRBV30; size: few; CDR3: CAWSVHSNQPQHF; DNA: TGTGCCTGGAGTGTACACAGCAATCAGCCCCAGCATTTT
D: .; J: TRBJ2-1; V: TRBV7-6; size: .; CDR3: CASSLEAGYNEQFF; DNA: TGTGCCAGCAGCTTAGAAGCTGGATACAATGAGCAGTTCTTC
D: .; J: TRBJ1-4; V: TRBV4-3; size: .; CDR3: CASRGLGHEKLFF; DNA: TGCGCCAGCAGGGGGTTGGGGCATGAAAAACTGTTTTTT
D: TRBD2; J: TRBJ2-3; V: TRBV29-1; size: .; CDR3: CSVEAGGFTDTQYF; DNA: TGCAGCGTTGAAGCGGGGGGGTTCACAGATACGCAGTATTTT
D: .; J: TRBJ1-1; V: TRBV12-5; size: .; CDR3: CASVPLYAEAFF; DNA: TGTGCTAGTGTCCCATTATACGCTGAAGCTTTCTTT
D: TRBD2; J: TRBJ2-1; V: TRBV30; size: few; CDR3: CACTSGFYNEQFF; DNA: TGTGCCTGCACTAGCGGGTTCTACAATGAGCAGTTCTTC
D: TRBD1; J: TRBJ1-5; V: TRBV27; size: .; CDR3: CASSLYRGDHQPQHF; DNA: TGTGCCAGCAGTTTATACAGGGGTGACCATCAGCCCCAGCATTTT
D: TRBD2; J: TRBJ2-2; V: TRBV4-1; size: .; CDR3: CASSQVGSGSPSTGELFF; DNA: TGCGCCAGCAGCCAAGTAGGGAGCGGGAGTCCGAGCACCGGGGAGCTGTTTTTT
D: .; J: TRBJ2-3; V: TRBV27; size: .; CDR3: CASSLLGLADTQYF; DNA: TGTGCCAGCAGTTTATTGGGGCTGGCAGATACGCAGTATTTT
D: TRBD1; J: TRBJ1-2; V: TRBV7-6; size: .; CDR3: CASSTGQGIYGYTF; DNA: TGTGCCAGCAGCACCGGACAGGGGATCTATGGCTACACCTTC
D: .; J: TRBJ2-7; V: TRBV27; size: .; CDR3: CASSLALDYEQYF; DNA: TGTGCCAGCAGTTTGGCTCTAGACTACGAGCAGTACTTC
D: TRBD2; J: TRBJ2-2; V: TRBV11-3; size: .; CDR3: CASSLDSLAAIRTGELFF; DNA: TGTGCCAGCAGCTTAGACTCCCTAGCGGCCATTAGAACCGGGGAGCTGTTTTTT
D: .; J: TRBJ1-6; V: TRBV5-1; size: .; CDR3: CASSLGGWSSPLHF; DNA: TGCGCCAGCAGCTTGGGGGGTTGGAGTTCACCCCTCCACTTT
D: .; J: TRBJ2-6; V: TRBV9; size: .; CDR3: CASSVGSGENVLTF; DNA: TGTGCCAGCAGCGTAGGTAGTGGGGAGAACGTCCTGACTTTC
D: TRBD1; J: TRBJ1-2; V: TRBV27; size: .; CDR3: CASSPGQGVYGYTF; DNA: TGTGCCAGCAGCCCGGGACAGGGGGTCTATGGCTACACCTTC
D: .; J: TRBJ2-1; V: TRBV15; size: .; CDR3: CATSRARGTIGQFF; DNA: TGTGCCACCAGCAGAGCTAGGGGGACTATCGGGCAGTTCTTC
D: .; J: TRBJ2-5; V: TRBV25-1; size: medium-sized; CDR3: CASSERGHQETQYF; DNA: TGTGCCAGCAGTGAACGGGGGCACCAAGAGACCCAGTACTTC
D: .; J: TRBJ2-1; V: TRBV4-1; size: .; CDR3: CASSQSYRDNEQFF; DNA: TGCGCCAGCAGCCAATCCTACAGGGACAATGAGCAGTTCTTC
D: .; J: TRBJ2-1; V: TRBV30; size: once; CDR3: CAWSVQGYLYNEQFF; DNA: TGTGCCTGGAGTGTACAGGGCTACCTCTACAATGAGCAGTTCTTC
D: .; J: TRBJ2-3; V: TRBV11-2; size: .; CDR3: CASAPYRVTDTQYF; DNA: TGTGCCAGCGCGCCCTACAGAGTTACAGATACGCAGTATTTT
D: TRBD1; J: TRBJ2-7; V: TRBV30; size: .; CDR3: CAWSVVPTGIYEQYF; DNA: TGTGCCTGGAGTGTAGTACCGACAGGGATCTACGAGCAGTACTTC
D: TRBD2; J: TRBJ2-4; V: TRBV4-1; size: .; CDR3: CASSQDAASGSQNIQYF; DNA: TGCGCCAGCAGCCAAGATGCCGCTAGCGGGTCCCAAAACATTCAGTACTTC
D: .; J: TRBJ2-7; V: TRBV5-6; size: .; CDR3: CASSFWGTYYEQYF; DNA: TGTGCCAGCAGCTTCTGGGGCACATACTACGAGCAGTACTTC
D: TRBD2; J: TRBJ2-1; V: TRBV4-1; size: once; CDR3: CASSQDSGRAYNEQFF; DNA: TGCGCCAGCAGCCAAGACAGCGGGAGGGCCTACAATGAGCAGTTCTTC
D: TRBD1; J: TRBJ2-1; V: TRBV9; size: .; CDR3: CASSYRDRDNEQFF; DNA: TGTGCCAGCAGCTACCGGGACAGGGACAATGAGCAGTTCTTC
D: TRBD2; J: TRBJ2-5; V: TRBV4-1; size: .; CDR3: CASSQVSSGGGETQYF; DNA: TGCGCCAGCAGCCAAGTCTCTAGCGGGGGTGGGGAGACCCAGTACTTC
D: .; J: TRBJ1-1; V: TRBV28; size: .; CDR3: CASSPGQPLNTEAFF; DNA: TGTGCCAGCAGCCCTGGACAGCCCCTGAACACTGAAGCTTTCTTT
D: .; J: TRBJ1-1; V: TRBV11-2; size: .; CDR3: CASSFQGNTEAFF; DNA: TGTGCCAGCAGCTTCCAGGGGAACACTGAAGCTTTCTTT
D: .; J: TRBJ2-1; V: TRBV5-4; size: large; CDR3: CASSTEGPGVEQFF; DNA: TGTGCCAGCAGCACCGAGGGGCCAGGAGTTGAGCAGTTCTTC
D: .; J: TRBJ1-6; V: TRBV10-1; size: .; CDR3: CATQGNNSPLHF; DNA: TGCGCCACACAGGGAAACAATTCACCCCTCCACTTT
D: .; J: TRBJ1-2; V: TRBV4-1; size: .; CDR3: CASSPGTVTNYGYTF; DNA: TGCGCCAGCAGCCCAGGGACGGTAACTAACTATGGCTACACCTTC
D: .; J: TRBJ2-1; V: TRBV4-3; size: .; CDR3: CASSPVGTALGQFF; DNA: TGCGCCAGCAGCCCAGTGGGGACGGCCCTAGGGCAGTTCTTC
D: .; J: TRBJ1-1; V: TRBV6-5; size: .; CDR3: CASSYSPGRGTEAFF; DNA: TGTGCCAGCAGTTACTCGCCGGGGCGTGGGACTGAAGCTTTCTTT
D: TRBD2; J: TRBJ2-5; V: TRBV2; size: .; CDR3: CASRYGTRRQETQYF; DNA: TGTGCCAGCAGATACGGGACTAGACGCCAAGAGACCCAGTACTTC
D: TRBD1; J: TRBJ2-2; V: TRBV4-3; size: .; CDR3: CASSQDRGSGELFF; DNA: TGCGCCAGCAGCCAGGACAGGGGATCCGGGGAGCTGTTTTTT
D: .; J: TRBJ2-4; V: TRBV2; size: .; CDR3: CASSSGSLAKNIQYF; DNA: TGTGCCAGCAGCTCAGGGTCTTTAGCCAAAAACATTCAGTACTTC
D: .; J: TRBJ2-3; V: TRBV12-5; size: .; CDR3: CASGLGLPGTDTQYF; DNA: TGTGCTAGTGGTTTAGGACTTCCCGGCACAGATACGCAGTATTTT
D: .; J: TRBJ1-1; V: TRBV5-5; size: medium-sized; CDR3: CASSFTEMNTEAFF; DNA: TGTGCCAGCAGCTTTACAGAGATGAACACTGAAGCTTTCTTT
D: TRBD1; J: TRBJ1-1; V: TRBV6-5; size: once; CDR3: CASSYSTGGANTEAFF; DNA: TGTGCCAGCAGTTACTCTACAGGGGGCGCGAACACTGAAGCTTTCTTT
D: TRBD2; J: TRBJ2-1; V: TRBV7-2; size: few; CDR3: CASSLGLAGVPGYNEQFF; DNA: TGTGCCAGCAGCTTAGGACTAGCGGGAGTACCGGGCTACAATGAGCAGTTCTTC
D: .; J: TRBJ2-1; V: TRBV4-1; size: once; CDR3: CASSQTLADEQFF; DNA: TGCGCCAGCAGCCAAACTCTGGCTGATGAGCAGTTCTTC
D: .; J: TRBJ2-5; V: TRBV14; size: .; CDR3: CASSQDPGERRETQYF; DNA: TGTGCCAGCAGCCAAGATCCGGGAGAAAGACGGGAGACCCAGTACTTC
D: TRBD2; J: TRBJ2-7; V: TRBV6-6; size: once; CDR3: CASSPRGGAYEQYF; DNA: TGTGCCAGCAGTCCGCGGGGGGGAGCCTACGAGCAGTACTTC
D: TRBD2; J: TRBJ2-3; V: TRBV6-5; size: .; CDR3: CASSYSLAGEVRQYF; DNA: TGTGCCAGCAGTTACTCGTTAGCGGGGGAAGTGAGGCAGTATTTT